A single sample is the source of the 6 T cell receptor beta chains below, sequenced in a study of CD8 T cells in Susac syndrome. The RNA input was roughly 0.45 to 1 ug, and it was reverse transcribed with random hexamers. TCRdb re-analysed the immunoSEQ multiplex PCR reads in MiXCR, keeping a single row per CDR3 protein. The sample gives 170,000 or so distinct CDR3 sequences, around 94% of which show up once; approximately 0.099% is in the top ten. The source material was CD4+ T cells from PBMCs. The receptors shown here come from a human donor with Susac syndrome.

The chain is built from TRBV20-1 and TRBJ2-7, with D perhaps matching TRBD1 or TRBD2 (5 bases each). Germline V CDR1 and CDR2: DFQATT, SNEGSKA (reference sequence). Trimming removed 3 bases from V and 5 bases from J, with 17 bases in between. This CDR3 is built from 14 residues. The DNA for the CDR3 is TGCAGTGCTAGGGAAAGGGGACCCCCGGACGAGCAGTACTTC. This codes for CSARERGPPDEQYF.

This clonotype was detected only a few times. This sequence joins TRBV30 and TRBJ1-1; D ambiguous. Looked up from germline, CDR1 is GTSNPN and CDR2 is SVGIG (reference sequence). V was trimmed by 0 bases and J by 3 bases, leaving 8 bases between them. The CDR3 has 13 residues. The CDR3 protein is CAWSVHRDTEAFF. DNA for the CDR3: TGTGCCTGGAGTGTACACCGTGACACTGAAGCTTTCTTT.

This chain links TRBV12-3 or TRBV12-4 with TRBJ1-2; the D is unclear. The CDR3 runs 14 residues. The ends were cut back, 3 bases at V and 1 base at J, with 9 bases in the middle. The CDR3 region is CASSFNSINYGYTF. In DNA form, the CDR3 reads TGTGCCAGCAGTTTTAACAGCATTAACTATGGCTACACCTTC.

This rearrangement joins TRBV3-1 to TRBJ1-2, with D possibly being TRBD1 (5 bases). This CDR3 has 15 residues. The ends were cut back, 2 bases at V and 3 bases at J, with 13 bases in the middle. CDR1 and CDR2 (germline): LGHDT, YNNKEL (reference sequence). CDR3 in amino acids: CASSQQGGLDYGYTF. Written as DNA, the CDR3 is TGTGCCAGCAGCCAACAGGGAGGGTTAGACTATGGCTACACCTTC.

The V gene is TRBV29-1, the J gene TRBJ2-1; a weak D match, TRBD1 (6 bases). The CDR3 is 15 residues long. Trimming cost V 2 bases and J 4 bases, with 15 bases left between them. CDR1 is SQVTM, CDR2 ANQGSEA, per germline. CDR3 DNA sequence: TGCAGCGTTGAAAACATGGCACAGGGATACAATGAGCAGTTCTTC. Encoded protein: CSVENMAQGYNEQFF.

J is TRBJ2-1 and V is TRBV27; 10 bases match TRBD2. Germline values: CDR1 MNHEY, CDR2 SMNVEV (reference sequence). The CDR3 is 19 amino acids. V lost 5 bases to trimming and J lost 0 bases; unmatched junction nucleotides: 13. The CDR3 nucleotides are TGTGCCAGCAGTCCTTTAGCGGGAGGAGGGTTTTCCTCCTACAATGAGCAGTTCTTC. Amino acid sequence: CASSPLAGGGFSSYNEQFF.